This TCR beta chain was recorded in a study of CD8 T cells in Susac syndrome. The CDR3 runs to 13 residues. J lost 5 bases, V lost 6 bases, and 9 bases had no gene match. The germline V gene encodes CDR1 SQVTM and CDR2 ANQGSEA. This clonotype was found once. Reverse transcription of about 0.5 to 1 ug RNA was performed with random hexamers. By means of immunoSEQ multiplex PCR, TCR beta CDR3 spanning 54 Vbeta and 13 Jbeta underwent amplification. TCRdb reprocessed the immunoSEQ multiplex PCR reads with MiXCR, giving one entry per CDR3 protein. There are 100,000 to 150,000 distinct CDR3 sequences in the sample; 90% to 95% occur only once, and roughly 0.08% lies in the top ten.

The chain links TRBV29-1 to TRBJ2-5; 7 nucleotides match TRBD2. Sequenced input: CD4+ T cells from PBMCs. This TCR came from a human donor in good health. The CDR3 nucleotides read TGCAGCGTGCGTCTCAAGGGAGGGGAGACCCAGTACTTC. It is translated as CSVRLKGGETQYF.